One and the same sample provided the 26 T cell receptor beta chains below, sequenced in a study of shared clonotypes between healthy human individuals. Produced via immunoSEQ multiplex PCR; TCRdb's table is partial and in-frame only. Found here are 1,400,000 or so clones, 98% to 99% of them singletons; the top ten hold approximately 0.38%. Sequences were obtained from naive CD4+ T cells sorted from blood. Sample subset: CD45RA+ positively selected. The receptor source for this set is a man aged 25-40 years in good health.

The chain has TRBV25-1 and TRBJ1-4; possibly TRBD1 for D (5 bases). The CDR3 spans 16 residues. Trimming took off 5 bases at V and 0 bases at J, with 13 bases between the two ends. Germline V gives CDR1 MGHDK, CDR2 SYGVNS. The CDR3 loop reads CASSSSKGSTNEKLFF. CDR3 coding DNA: TGTGCCAGCAGTAGCTCAAAGGGGTCAACTAATGAAAAACTGTTTTTT.

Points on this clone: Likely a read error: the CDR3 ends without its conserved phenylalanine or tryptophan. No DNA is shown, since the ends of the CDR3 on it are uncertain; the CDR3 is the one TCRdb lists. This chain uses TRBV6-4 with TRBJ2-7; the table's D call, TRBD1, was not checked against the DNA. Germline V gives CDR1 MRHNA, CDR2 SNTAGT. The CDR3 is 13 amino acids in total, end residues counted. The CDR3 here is CASSDPETGSRGG.

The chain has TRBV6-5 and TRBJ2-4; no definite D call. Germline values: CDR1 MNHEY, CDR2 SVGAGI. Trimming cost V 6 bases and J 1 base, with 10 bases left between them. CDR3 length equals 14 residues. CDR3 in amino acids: CASRDIGAKNIQYF. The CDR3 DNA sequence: TGTGCCAGCAGAGATATAGGGGCCAAAAACATTCAGTACTTC.

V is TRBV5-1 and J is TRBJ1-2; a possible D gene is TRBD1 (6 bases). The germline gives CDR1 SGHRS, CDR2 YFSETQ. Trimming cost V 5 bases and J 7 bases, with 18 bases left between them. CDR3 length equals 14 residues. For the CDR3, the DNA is TGCGCCAGCAGTCTAAACCAGGGGTCGGTTGGCTACACCTTC. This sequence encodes CASSLNQGSVGYTF.

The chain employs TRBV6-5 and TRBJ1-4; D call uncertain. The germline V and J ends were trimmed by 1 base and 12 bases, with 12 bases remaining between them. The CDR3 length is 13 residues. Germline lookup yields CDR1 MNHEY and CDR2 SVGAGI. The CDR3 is CASSYLVRRELFF. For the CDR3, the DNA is TGTGCCAGCAGTTACTTGGTCCGTCGGGAACTGTTTTTT.

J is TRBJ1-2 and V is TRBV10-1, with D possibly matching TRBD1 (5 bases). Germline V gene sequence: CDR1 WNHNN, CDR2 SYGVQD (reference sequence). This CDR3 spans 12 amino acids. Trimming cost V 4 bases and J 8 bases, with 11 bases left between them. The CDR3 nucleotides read TGCGCCAGCAGTGCAGGGAATAACGGCTACACCTTC. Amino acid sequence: CASSAGNNGYTF.

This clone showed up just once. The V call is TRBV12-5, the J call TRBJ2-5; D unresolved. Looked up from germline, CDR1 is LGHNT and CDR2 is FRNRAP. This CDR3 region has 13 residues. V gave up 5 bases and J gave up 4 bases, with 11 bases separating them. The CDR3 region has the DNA TGTGCTAGTGGTACCAGGTCCTCAGAGACCCAGTACTTC. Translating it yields CASGTRSSETQYF.

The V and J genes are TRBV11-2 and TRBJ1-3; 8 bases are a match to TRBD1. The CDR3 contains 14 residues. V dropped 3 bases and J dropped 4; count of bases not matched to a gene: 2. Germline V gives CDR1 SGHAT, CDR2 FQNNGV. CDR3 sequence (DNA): TGTGCCAGCAGCTTGGACAGGGTGGGAAACACCATATATTTT. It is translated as CASSLDRVGNTIYF.

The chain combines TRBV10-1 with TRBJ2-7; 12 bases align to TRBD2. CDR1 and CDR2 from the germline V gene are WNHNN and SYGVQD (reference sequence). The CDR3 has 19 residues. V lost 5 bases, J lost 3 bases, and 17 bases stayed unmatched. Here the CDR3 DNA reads TGCGCCAGCAGTATCCAAGGGGACAGGATACTAGCGGGGGGCTACGAGCAGTACTTC. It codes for CASSIQGDRILAGGYEQYF.

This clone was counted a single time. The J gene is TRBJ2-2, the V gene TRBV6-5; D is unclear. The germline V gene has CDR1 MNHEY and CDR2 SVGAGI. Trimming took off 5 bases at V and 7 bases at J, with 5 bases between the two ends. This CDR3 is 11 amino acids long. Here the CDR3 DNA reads TGTGCCAGCAGTGAAGGCGGGGAGCTGTTTTTT. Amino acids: CASSEGGELFF.

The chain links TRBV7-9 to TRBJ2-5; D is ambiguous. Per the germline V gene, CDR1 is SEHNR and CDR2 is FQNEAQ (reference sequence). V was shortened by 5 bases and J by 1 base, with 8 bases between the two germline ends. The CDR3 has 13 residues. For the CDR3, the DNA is TGTGCCAGCAGCCCCCCAGGCCAAGAGACCCAGTACTTC. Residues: CASSPPGQETQYF.

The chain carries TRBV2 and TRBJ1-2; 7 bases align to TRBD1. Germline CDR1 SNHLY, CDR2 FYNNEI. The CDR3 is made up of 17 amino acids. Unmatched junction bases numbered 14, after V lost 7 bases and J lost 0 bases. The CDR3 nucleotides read TGTGCCAGCAACATCGGACAGGCTTCCGCTACTAACTATGGCTACACCTTC. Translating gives CASNIGQASATNYGYTF.

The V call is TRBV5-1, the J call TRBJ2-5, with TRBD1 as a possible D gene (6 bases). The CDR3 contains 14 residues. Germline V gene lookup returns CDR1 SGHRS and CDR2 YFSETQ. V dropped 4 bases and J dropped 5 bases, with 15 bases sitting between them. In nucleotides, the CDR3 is TGCGCCAGCAGCGCGACACAGGGTTCGGAGACCCAGTACTTC. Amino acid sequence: CASSATQGSETQYF.

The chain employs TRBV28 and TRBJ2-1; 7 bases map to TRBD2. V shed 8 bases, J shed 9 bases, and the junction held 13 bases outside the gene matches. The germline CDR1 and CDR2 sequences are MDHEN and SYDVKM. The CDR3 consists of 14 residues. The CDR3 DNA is TGTGCCAGCGGGGAGTGGGAGGGCCCCTCTGAGCAGTTCTTC. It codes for CASGEWEGPSEQFF.

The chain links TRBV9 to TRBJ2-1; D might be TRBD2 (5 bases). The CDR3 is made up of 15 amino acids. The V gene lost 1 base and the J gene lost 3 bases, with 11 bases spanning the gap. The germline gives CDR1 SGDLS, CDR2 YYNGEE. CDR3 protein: CASSVQAVYYNEQFF. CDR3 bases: TGTGCCAGCAGCGTACAAGCGGTCTACTACAATGAGCAGTTCTTC.

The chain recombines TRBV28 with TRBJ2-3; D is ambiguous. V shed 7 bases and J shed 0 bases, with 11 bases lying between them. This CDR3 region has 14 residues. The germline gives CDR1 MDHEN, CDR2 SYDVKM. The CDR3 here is CASNHARSTDTQYF. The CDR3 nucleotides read TGTGCCAGCAATCATGCAAGAAGCACAGATACGCAGTATTTT.

DNA of the CDR3: TGTGCCAGCAGCTTACTTGTCGGCGGGGGAAGTAGTAGCAATCAGCCCCAGCATTTT. It specifies CASSLLVGGGSSSNQPQHF. The rearrangement joins TRBV7-6 to TRBJ1-5; TRBD1 is a possible D gene (5 bases). The CDR3 is made up of 19 amino acids. Deletions cut 2 bases from V and 0 bases from J, with 20 bases between. CDR1 and CDR2 (germline): SGHVS, FNYEAQ.

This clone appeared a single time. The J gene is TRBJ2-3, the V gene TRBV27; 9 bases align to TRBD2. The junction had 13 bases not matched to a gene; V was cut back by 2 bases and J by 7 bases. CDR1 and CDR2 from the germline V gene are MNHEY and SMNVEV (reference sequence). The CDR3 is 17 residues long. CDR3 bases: TGTGCCAGCAGTTTAAGAGGAACGACTAGCGGATACTATACGCAGTATTTT. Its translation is CASSLRGTTSGYYTQYF.

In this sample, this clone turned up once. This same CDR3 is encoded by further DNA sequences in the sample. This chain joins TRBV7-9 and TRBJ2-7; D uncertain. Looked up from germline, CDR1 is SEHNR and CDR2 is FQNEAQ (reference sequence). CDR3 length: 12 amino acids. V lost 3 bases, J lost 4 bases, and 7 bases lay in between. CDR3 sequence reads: CASSFIGYEQYF. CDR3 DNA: TGTGCCAGCAGCTTCATCGGATACGAGCAGTACTTC. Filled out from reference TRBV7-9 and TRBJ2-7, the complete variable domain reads DTGVSQNPRHKITKRGQNVTFRCDPISEHNRLYWYRQTLGQGPEFLTYFQNEAQLEKSRLLSDRFSAERPKGSFSTLEIQRTEQGDSAMYLCASSFIGYEQYFGPGTRLTVT.

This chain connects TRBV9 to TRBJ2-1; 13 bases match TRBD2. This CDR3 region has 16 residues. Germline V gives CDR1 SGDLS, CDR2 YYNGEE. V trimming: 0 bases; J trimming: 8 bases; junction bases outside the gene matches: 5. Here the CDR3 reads CASSVDRLAGGDEQFF. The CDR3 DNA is TGTGCCAGCAGCGTAGACCGACTAGCGGGAGGCGATGAGCAGTTCTTC.

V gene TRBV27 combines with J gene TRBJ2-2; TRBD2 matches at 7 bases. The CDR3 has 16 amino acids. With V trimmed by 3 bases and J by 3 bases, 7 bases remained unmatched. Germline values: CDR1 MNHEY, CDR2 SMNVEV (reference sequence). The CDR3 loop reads CASSFGASGYTGELFF. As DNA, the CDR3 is TGTGCCAGCAGTTTTGGGGCTAGCGGTTACACCGGGGAGCTGTTTTTT.

The CDR3 protein is CASSEYRGGYEQYF. The DNA for the CDR3 is TGCGCCAGCAGTGAGTACAGGGGAGGCTACGAGCAGTACTTC. V is TRBV10-2 and J is TRBJ2-7; D perhaps matches TRBD1 (7 bases). The germline V gene encodes CDR1 WSHSY and CDR2 SAAADI. This CDR3 has 14 amino acids. The V and J ends lost 1 base and 3 bases respectively, with 10 bases between them.

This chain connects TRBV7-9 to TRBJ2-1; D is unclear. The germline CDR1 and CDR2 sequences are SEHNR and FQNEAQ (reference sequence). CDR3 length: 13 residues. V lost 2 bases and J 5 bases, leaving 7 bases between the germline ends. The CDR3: CASSLSRDNEQFF. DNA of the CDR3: TGTGCCAGCAGCTTATCCCGAGACAATGAGCAGTTCTTC.

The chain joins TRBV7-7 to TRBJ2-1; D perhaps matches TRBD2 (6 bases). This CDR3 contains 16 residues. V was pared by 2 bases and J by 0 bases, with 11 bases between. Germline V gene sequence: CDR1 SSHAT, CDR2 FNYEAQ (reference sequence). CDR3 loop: CASSLSGSTSYNEQFF. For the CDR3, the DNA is TGTGCCAGCAGCTTAAGCGGGTCCACCTCCTACAATGAGCAGTTCTTC.

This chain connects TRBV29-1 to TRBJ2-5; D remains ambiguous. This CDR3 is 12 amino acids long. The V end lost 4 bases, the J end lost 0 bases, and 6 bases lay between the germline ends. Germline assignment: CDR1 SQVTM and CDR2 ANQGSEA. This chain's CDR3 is CSVGVYQETQYF. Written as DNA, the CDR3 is TGCAGCGTTGGGGTCTACCAAGAGACCCAGTACTTC.

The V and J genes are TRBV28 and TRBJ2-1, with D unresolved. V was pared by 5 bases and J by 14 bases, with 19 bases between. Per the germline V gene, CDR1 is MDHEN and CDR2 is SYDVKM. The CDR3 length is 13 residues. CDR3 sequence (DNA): TGTGCCAGCAGTAAGACCCTGACTCTTTATAAGTTCTTC. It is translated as CASSKTLTLYKFF.